These 19 T cell receptor beta chains originate from one sample sequenced in a study of T cells in narcolepsy (dated by TCRdb to between 2017 and 2018). Library preparation used the immunoSEQ multiplex PCR assay. Entries here come from immuneACCESS through TCRdb and include only in-frame sequences with V and J called. Some clones fail to appear in such tables; in the studies checked, an unresolved V gene covers under half of the shortfall, and the cause of the remainder is unknown. A total of tens of thousands of clones appear in this sample, around 85% of them only once. The ten largest clones add up to roughly 0.7% of the sample. The specimen was CD45RA- memory CD4+ T cells from PBMCs. The label giving this sample's cell subset or site can be read as: memory T cells sorted ex vivo from peripheral blood. The receptors here all came from a human donor with narcolepsy.

The V gene is TRBV14, the J gene TRBJ1-2; TRBD1 agrees at 7 bases. Looked up from germline, CDR1 is SGHDN and CDR2 is FVKESK. The CDR3 sequence is 13 residues long. Unmatched junction bases numbered 5, after V lost 4 bases and J lost 6 bases. The CDR3 spells CASSRQGMDGYTF. The DNA for the CDR3 is TGTGCCAGCAGCCGACAGGGTATGGATGGCTACACCTTC.

The CDR3 reads CASSLVGSSYHTQYF. The CDR3 bases are TGTGCCAGCAGCTTGGTCGGTAGCAGCTATCATACGCAGTATTTT. The V call is TRBV5-6, the J call TRBJ2-3; D is undetermined. This CDR3 has 15 residues. The ends were cut back, 0 bases at V and 7 bases at J, with 15 bases in the middle. Germline V gene lookup returns CDR1 SGHDT and CDR2 YYEEEE.

The chain joins TRBV27 to TRBJ2-2; D ambiguous. The V end lost 3 bases, the J end lost 0 bases, and 5 bases lay between the germline ends. This CDR3 region has 14 residues. Germline CDR1 reads MNHEY; CDR2 reads SMNVEV (reference sequence). The DNA for the CDR3 is TGTGCCAGCAGTTTTGAGGCGAACACCGGGGAGCTGTTTTTT. This translates into CASSFEANTGELFF.

The chain links TRBV2 to TRBJ2-3, with a weak D call TRBD1 (6 bases). V lost 6 bases, J lost 4 bases, and 8 bases lay in between. Looked up from germline, CDR1 is SNHLY and CDR2 is FYNNEI. CDR3 length equals 12 residues. CDR3 DNA sequence: TGTGCCAGCAGGGACAGCTCAGATACGCAGTATTTT. The encoded protein is CASRDSSDTQYF.

This sequence joins TRBV28 and TRBJ2-7; tentative D call: TRBD2 (5 bases). Germline V gene lookup returns CDR1 MDHEN and CDR2 SYDVKM. CDR3 length equals 16 residues. The V and J ends lost 2 bases and 1 base respectively, with 15 bases between them. The CDR3 spells CASSLIVLAGSYEQYF. The CDR3, as DNA: TGTGCCAGCAGTTTAATAGTCCTAGCCGGATCCTACGAGCAGTACTTC. The whole variable domain, remainder taken from reference TRBV28 and TRBJ2-7, is DVKVTQSSRYLVKRTGEKVFLECVQDMDHENMFWYRQDPGLGLRLIYFSYDVKMKEKGDIPEGYSVSREKKERFSLILESASTNQTSMYLCASSLIVLAGSYEQYFGPGTRLTVT.

This clone has a single count. The chain is built from TRBV9 and TRBJ2-2; D is perhaps TRBD1 or TRBD2 (5 bases each). Trimming pared 4 bases from V and 8 bases from J, leaving 15 bases between. The germline gives CDR1 SGDLS, CDR2 YYNGEE. The CDR3 spans 14 residues. For the CDR3, the DNA is TGTGCCAGCAGCCCGTACCGGGGACCGGGGGAGCTGTTTTTT. Its translation is CASSPYRGPGELFF.

This clone has only a few counts. The chain joins TRBV19 to TRBJ1-5, with TRBD1 matching 12 bases. Germline CDR1 and CDR2: LNHDA and SQIVND (reference sequence). This CDR3 contains 14 residues. V lost 5 bases and J lost 5; bases outside the gene matches: 1. CDR3: CASSGTGGDQPQHF. CDR3 sequence (DNA): TGTGCCAGTAGTGGGACAGGGGGCGATCAGCCCCAGCATTTT.

The chain carries TRBV11-2 and TRBJ2-7, with D perhaps matching TRBD2 (7 bases). Germline-derived CDR1 and CDR2 are SGHAT and FQNNGV. This CDR3 is built from 13 residues. V lost 9 bases and J 5 bases, leaving 17 bases between the germline ends. CDR3 DNA: TGTGCCAGTACACAACCCGGGGGGCACGAGCAGTACTTC. It codes for CASTQPGGHEQYF. Based on the CDR3 plus reference TRBV11-2 and TRBJ2-7, the full variable domain is EAGVAQSPRYKIIEKRQSVAFWCNPISGHATLYWYQQILGQGPKLLIQFQNNGVVDDSQLPKDRFSAERLKGVDSTLKIQPAKLEDSAVYLCASTQPGGHEQYFGPGTRLTVT.

The chain carries TRBV7-9 and TRBJ1-1; D unresolved. The CDR3 is made up of 14 amino acids. Trimming removed 5 bases at V and 0 bases at J, with 10 bases between. Germline CDR1 reads SEHNR; CDR2 reads FQNEAQ (reference sequence). Here the CDR3 reads CASSARQLNTEAFF. In nucleotides, the CDR3 is TGTGCCAGCAGCGCCCGACAATTGAACACTGAAGCTTTCTTT.

Concerning this clone itself: The same CDR3 arises from other DNA sequences in this sample as well. The V and J genes are TRBV23-1 and TRBJ1-2; 10 positions agree with TRBD1. TRBV23-1 is an open reading frame, and its role is uncertain. The CDR3 length is 17 residues. The V segment lost 4 bases and the J segment 7 bases; nucleotides outside the gene matches: 15. The CDR3 here is CASSLPRDRGFSGGYTF. DNA for the CDR3: TGCGCCAGCAGTCTCCCCCGGGACAGGGGTTTTTCAGGTGGCTACACCTTC.

The chain employs TRBV7-9 and TRBJ1-1; 8 bases agree with TRBD1. The ends lost 8 bases at V and 5 bases at J; junction bases unmatched: 10. Germline V gene lookup returns CDR1 SEHNR and CDR2 FQNEAQ (reference sequence). This CDR3 spans 14 amino acids. CDR3 in amino acids: CASSSFQGATEAFF. In DNA, the CDR3 is TGTGCCAGCTCCTCTTTTCAGGGGGCTACTGAAGCTTTCTTT. The full variable domain, in which reference TRBV7-9 and TRBJ1-1 provide the parts outside the CDR3, is DTGVSQNPRHKITKRGQNVTFRCDPISEHNRLYWYRQTLGQGPEFLTYFQNEAQLEKSRLLSDRFSAERPKGSFSTLEIQRTEQGDSAMYLCASSSFQGATEAFFGQGTRLTVV.

This clone came up once. The rearrangement joins TRBV28 to TRBJ1-4; no clear D gene. Germline lookup yields CDR1 MDHEN and CDR2 SYDVKM. V was cut by 6 bases and J by 6 bases, with 11 bases left in between. This CDR3 is 13 amino acids long. The CDR3 sequence: CASRPGPYEKLFF. The CDR3, as DNA: TGTGCCAGCAGACCCGGGCCCTATGAAAAACTGTTTTTT.

The gene calls are TRBV27 and TRBJ1-4; D gene uncertain. Looked up from germline, CDR1 is MNHEY and CDR2 is SMNVEV (reference sequence). The germline V and J ends were trimmed by 2 bases and 7 bases, with 11 bases remaining between them. The length of the CDR3 is 14 residues. The CDR3 loop is CASSLGLGGEKLFF. The CDR3, as DNA: TGTGCCAGCAGTTTAGGACTGGGAGGTGAAAAACTGTTTTTT.

The rearrangement joins TRBV11-3 to TRBJ1-1; no clear D gene. V lost 1 base and J lost 11, with 8 bases in between. Looked up from germline, CDR1 is SGHNT and CDR2 is YENEEA. The CDR3 length is 11 residues. In DNA form, the CDR3 reads TGTGCCAGCAGCTTAGGTAGTCAGGCTTTCTTT. Translated, it gives CASSLGSQAFF. The whole variable domain, filled in from reference TRBV11-3 and TRBJ1-1, reads EAGVVQSPRYKIIEKKQPVAFWCNPISGHNTLYWYLQNLGQGPELLIRYENEEAVDDSQLPKDRFSAERLKGVDSTLKIQPAELGDSAVYLCASSLGSQAFFGQGTRLTVV.

The chain has TRBV4-3 and TRBJ2-3; 7 bases are a match to TRBD2. Germline values: CDR1 LGHNA, CDR2 YSLEER. The CDR3 has 15 residues. With V trimmed by 4 bases and J by 2 bases, 6 bases remained unmatched. The CDR3 bases are TGCGCCAGCAGCCCCAGCGGGGATTTCACAGATACGCAGTATTTT. This sequence encodes CASSPSGDFTDTQYF.

The genes are TRBV5-4 and TRBJ1-1; 9 bases align to TRBD1. There are 16 residues in the CDR3. CDR1 and CDR2 from the germline V gene are SGHNT and YYREEE (reference sequence). With V trimmed by 6 bases and J by 2 bases, 11 bases remained unmatched. For the CDR3, the DNA is TGTGCCAGCACCCCCTCGGCGACAGGGGGTAACACTGAAGCTTTCTTT. This codes for CASTPSATGGNTEAFF.

This CDR3 is CASSDGTGVYEQYF. CDR3 bases: TGTGCCAGTAGTGATGGGACAGGGGTCTACGAGCAGTACTTC. This chain connects TRBV19 to TRBJ2-7; 10 bases match TRBD1. Trimming took 5 bases from V and 3 from J; bases not matched to a gene: 4. The CDR3 extends over 14 amino acids. CDR1 is LNHDA, CDR2 SQIVND, per germline (reference sequence).

The chain links TRBV28 to TRBJ2-7; D might be TRBD1 (6 bases). The V gene's germline CDR1 is MDHEN and CDR2 SYDVKM. The ends were cut back, 1 base at V and 4 bases at J, with 14 bases in the middle. The CDR3 has 15 amino acids. The chain's CDR3 is CASSLLDRPPYEQYF. The CDR3 nucleotides read TGTGCCAGCAGTTTATTAGACAGGCCGCCGTACGAGCAGTACTTC. Using reference TRBV28 and TRBJ2-7 for the parts outside the CDR3, the full variable domain is DVKVTQSSRYLVKRTGEKVFLECVQDMDHENMFWYRQDPGLGLRLIYFSYDVKMKEKGDIPEGYSVSREKKERFSLILESASTNQTSMYLCASSLLDRPPYEQYFGPGTRLTVT.

This clone was counted between two and nine times. The chain couples TRBV15 to TRBJ1-3, with D possibly TRBD1 on 6 matching bases. V was clipped by 3 bases and J by 0 bases, with 12 bases between them. Germline V CDR1 and CDR2: LNHNV, YYDKDF (reference sequence). This CDR3 is built from 16 residues. CDR3 amino acids: CATSSLGGSSGNTIYF. The DNA for the CDR3 is TGTGCCACCAGCAGCCTAGGGGGGAGCTCTGGAAACACCATATATTTT.